This T cell receptor beta chain was sequenced for a study of Ad26.COV2.S vaccination and SARS-CoV-2 variants. Study-wide findings and caveats: The study found higher spike-specific TCR breadth in vaccine than placebo recipients.

TCRdb keeps only in-frame clones here, not all; method: immunoSEQ multiplex PCR. Among approximately 500,000 clones listed, approximately 88% were seen once. Treatment given: 15 to 20 received Ad26.COV2.S at low or high dose, single or two shots; about 5 received placebo; per-sample allocation not given. Specimen acquisition occurred on day 63 following the initial vaccine or placebo injection. Vaccination used an Ad26 vector expressing Wuhan-strain SARS-CoV-2 spike. V was pared by 1 base and J by 5 bases, with 14 bases between. Germline V CDR1 and CDR2: SGHTA, FQGNSA. The CDR3 is made up of 16 amino acids. In this sample, this clone turned up a few times. No antigen is known for it.

The sequence was obtained from a person between 18 and 59 years old who received the Ad26.COV2.S COVID-19 vaccine or a placebo. This chain connects TRBV7-2 to TRBJ1-4, with D possibly being TRBD1 (5 bases). The starting material was peripheral blood, obtained in a trial of Ad26.COV2.S vaccine versus placebo. CDR3 DNA: TGTGCCAGCAGCTTAGGGGTCGGGGGGATAAATGAAAAACTGTTTTTT. Its translation is CASSLGVGGINEKLFF.